This passage covers 24 T cell receptor beta chains from one sample sequenced in a study of blood T cell repertoires in COVID-19. Produced via immunoSEQ multiplex PCR; TCRdb's table is partial and in-frame only. The table has about 200,000 clones, 80% seen once. Source material: peripheral blood. The receptors shown here come from a man aged 55 to 70 with acute or convalescent COVID-19.

This clone was detected once. The J gene is TRBJ1-3, the V gene TRBV9, with D hard to call. Looked up from germline, CDR1 is SGDLS and CDR2 is YYNGEE. The CDR3 sequence is 13 residues long. V was clipped by 3 bases and J by 4 bases, with 8 bases between them. The CDR3 reads CASSGPQGNTIYF. In nucleotides, the CDR3 is TGTGCCAGCAGCGGACCACAGGGAAACACCATATATTTT.

This chain links TRBV20-1 with TRBJ1-2; possible D gene TRBD1, 5 bases. Germline loops: CDR1 DFQATT, CDR2 SNEGSKA (reference sequence). Trimming took 4 bases from V and 2 from J, leaving 14 bases between them. There are 14 residues in the CDR3. CDR3 residues: CSAIETKGNYGYTF. CDR3 bases: TGCAGTGCTATTGAGACAAAGGGGAACTATGGCTACACCTTC.

The chain employs TRBV5-1 and TRBJ1-2; D not certain. The length of the CDR3 is 14 residues. Between the trimmed V and J ends, which lost 0 bases and 6 bases, there was a span of 12 bases. CDR1 is SGHRS, CDR2 YFSETQ, per germline. The CDR3 DNA is TGCGCCAGCAGCTTGGAAGGCAGACGGGATGGCTACACCTTC. Protein product: CASSLEGRRDGYTF. The whole variable domain, filled in from reference TRBV5-1 and TRBJ1-2, reads KAGVTQTPRYLIKTRGQQVTLSCSPISGHRSVSWYQQTPGQGLQFLFEYFSETQRNKGNFPGRFSGRQFSNSRSEMNVSTLELGDSALYLCASSLEGRRDGYTFGSGTRLTVV.

The chain has TRBV7-3 and TRBJ2-2, with TRBD2 matching over 11 bases. The CDR3 has 18 residues. The germline gives CDR1 SGHTA, CDR2 FQGTGA. Unmatched junction bases numbered 7, after V lost 4 bases and J lost 0 bases. The CDR3 is CASSSLPSGRPNTGELFF. The CDR3 nucleotides are TGTGCCAGCAGCTCCTTACCTAGCGGGAGGCCGAACACCGGGGAGCTGTTTTTT.

The rearrangement joins TRBV5-1 to TRBJ1-1; TRBD1 agrees at 9 bases. There are 13 residues in the CDR3. CDR1 is SGHRS, CDR2 YFSETQ, per germline. The ends lost 3 bases at V and 3 bases at J; junction bases unmatched: 0. The CDR3 loop reads CASSWDRDTEAFF. The CDR3 bases are TGCGCCAGCAGCTGGGACAGGGACACTGAAGCTTTCTTT.

The chain combines TRBV7-9 with TRBJ2-7; D not certain. CDR1 is SEHNR and CDR2 is FQNEAQ in the germline V gene (reference sequence). V gave up 1 base and J gave up 1 base, with 5 bases separating them. This CDR3 region has 13 residues. CDR3 sequence (DNA): TGTGCCAGCAGCTTAGTCCAGTCCTACGAGCAGTACTTC. Protein sequence: CASSLVQSYEQYF.

About this clone itself: Its ends do not fully match the called genes, so a read error is possible. The chain employs TRBV6-1 and TRBJ2-7; a weak D match, TRBD2 (5 bases). This CDR3 region has 11 residues. The V gene's germline CDR1 is MNHNS and CDR2 SASEGT. Written as DNA, the CDR3 is TGTGCCAGCAGTGAAGGTCCTCAGCGGCACTTC. Protein: CASSEGPQRHF.

The chain is built from TRBV3-1 (or the pseudogene TRBV3-2) and TRBJ1-4; D not resolved. The CDR3 length is 13 residues. The V end was cut by 7 bases, the J end by 5 bases, with 11 bases between. Germline CDR1 is LGHDT and CDR2 is YNNKEL (reference sequence). The CDR3 spells CASNRGRNEKLFF. CDR3 bases: TGTGCCAGCAATCGTGGCAGAAATGAAAAACTGTTTTTT.

This chain connects TRBV5-1 to TRBJ2-1; TRBD2 is a possible D gene (5 bases). This CDR3 is built from 13 residues. V was shortened by 1 base and J by 7 bases, with 9 bases between the two germline ends. The germline CDR1 and CDR2 sequences are SGHRS and YFSETQ. The DNA of the CDR3 is TGCGCCAGCAGCTTGTCGGGGATTAATGAGCAGTTCTTC. It codes for CASSLSGINEQFF.

This chain joins TRBV2 and TRBJ2-2, with D perhaps matching TRBD1 (5 bases). Between the trimmed V and J ends, which lost 8 bases and 7 bases, there was a span of 17 bases. The germline gives CDR1 SNHLY, CDR2 FYNNEI. This CDR3 is 14 amino acids long. CDR3 in DNA: TGTGCCAGCGGGGCTGACCTCCTTGTCGGGGAGCTGTTTTTT. This gives the protein CASGADLLVGELFF. Filled out from reference TRBV2 and TRBJ2-2, the complete variable domain reads EPEVTQTPSHQVTQMGQEVILRCVPISNHLYFYWYRQILGQKVEFLVSFYNNEISEKSEIFDDQFSVERPDGSNFTLKIRSTKLEDSAMYFCASGADLLVGELFFGEGSRLTVL.

This clone has more than one count but fewer than ten. The chain uses TRBV24-1 and TRBJ2-3; TRBD1 aligns across 8 bases. The length of the CDR3 is 15 residues. Germline lookup yields CDR1 KGHDR and CDR2 SFDVKD. The J segment lost 6 bases and the V segment lost 4 bases, leaving 8 bases of the junction unmatched. CDR3 nucleotide sequence: TGTGCCACCAGTGACTCTCGACAGGGGAAGGATACGCAGTATTTT. It is translated as CATSDSRQGKDTQYF.

CDR3 coding DNA: TGTGCCAGCTCACCTCCGGCGGCAGCTAACTATGGCTACACCTTC. Its protein product is CASSPPAAANYGYTF. V and J are TRBV18 and TRBJ1-2; D gene ambiguous. The V gene's germline CDR1 is KGHSH and CDR2 LQKENI. V was clipped by 3 bases and J by 0 bases, with 11 bases between them. This CDR3 has 15 residues.

The CDR3, as DNA: TGTGCCAGCAGCCCACGGGAGCCGGGGCCAGCGGGAGGGCCCAGAGGGGCCAACGTCCTGACTTTC. This codes for CASSPREPGPAGGPRGANVLTF. The rearrangement uses TRBV6-2 or TRBV6-3 and TRBJ2-6; 10 bases are a match to TRBD2. Trimming cost V 6 bases and J 4 bases; bases outside gene matches: 24. Germline V lookup: CDR1 MNHEY, CDR2 SVGEGT. CDR3 length: 22 residues.

The rearrangement links TRBV16 to TRBJ1-3, with D possibly being TRBD1 (5 bases). This CDR3 is 17 amino acids long. CDR1 is KGHSY and CDR2 is FQNENV in the germline V gene. Trimming pared 2 bases from V and 0 bases from J, leaving 14 bases between. The CDR3 region has the DNA TGTGCCAGCAGCCAAGGGCCAGCGGGGACCTCTGGAAACACCATATATTTT. Translation gives CASSQGPAGTSGNTIYF.

CDR3 region: CASSEPSGGTDTQYF. In nucleotides, the CDR3 is TGCGCCAGCAGTGAGCCTAGCGGGGGCACAGATACGCAGTATTTT. The rearrangement links TRBV10-2 to TRBJ2-3; 9 bases are shared with TRBD2. Trimming cost V 2 bases and J 1 base; bases outside gene matches: 1. The CDR3 is made up of 15 amino acids. Germline CDR1 WSHSY, CDR2 SAAADI.

J is TRBJ2-1 and V is TRBV7-8; 11 bases are shared with TRBD2. The CDR3 runs to 15 residues. Germline assignment: CDR1 SGHVS and CDR2 FQNEAQ. The V and J ends lost 2 bases and 9 bases, in that order; junction bases with no gene match: 6. The CDR3 protein is CASSLSLAGEIEQFF. The CDR3 DNA follows: TGTGCCAGCAGCTTATCACTAGCGGGAGAAATTGAGCAGTTCTTC.

This chain links TRBV18 with TRBJ2-3; D possibly corresponds to TRBD2 (5 bases). With 2 bases removed from V and 6 bases from J, the gap between germline ends came to 21 bases. CDR1 is KGHSH and CDR2 is LQKENI in the germline V gene. The CDR3 consists of 17 residues. CDR3 loop: CASSPDQLRFRGDTQYF. The CDR3 DNA is TGTGCCAGCTCACCAGATCAACTAAGGTTTCGAGGGGATACGCAGTATTTT.

The CDR3 reads CASSDPIYMAGNTIYF. Written as DNA, the CDR3 is TGTGCCAGCAGTGACCCAATATACATGGCTGGAAACACCATATATTTT. The J gene is TRBJ1-3, the V gene TRBV6-4; no clear D gene. CDR1 is MRHNA and CDR2 is SNTAGT in the germline V gene. CDR3 length: 16 residues. Trimming took 2 bases from V and 2 from J, leaving 13 bases between them.

This chain links TRBV7-8 with TRBJ1-1; 7 bases fit TRBD1. Unmatched junction bases numbered 9, after V lost 2 bases and J lost 6 bases. The CDR3 spans 15 residues. Germline loops: CDR1 SGHVS, CDR2 FQNEAQ. The CDR3 DNA follows: TGTGCCAGCAGCTTAATGTCACAGGGGAGCGCTGAAGCTTTCTTT. Translating gives CASSLMSQGSAEAFF. Variable domain in full (rest from reference TRBV7-8 and TRBJ1-1): GAGVSQSPRYKVAKRGQDVALRCDPISGHVSLFWYQQALGQGPEFLTYFQNEAQLDKSGLPSDRFFAERPEGSVSTLKIQRTQQEDSAVYLCASSLMSQGSAEAFFGQGTRLTVV.

The chain recombines TRBV15 with TRBJ1-2, with TRBD1 matching 9 bases. Germline CDR1 is LNHNV and CDR2 is YYDKDF (reference sequence). With V trimmed by 3 bases and J by 5 bases, 1 base remained unmatched. This CDR3 is built from 13 residues. The DNA for the CDR3 is TGTGCCACCAGCAGGACAGGGGGATATGGCTACACCTTC. Its protein product is CATSRTGGYGYTF.

The CDR3 loop reads CASSLGRVYGNTIYF. The CDR3 nucleotides are TGTGCCAGCAGCTTAGGCAGGGTATACGGAAACACCATATATTTT. The V gene is TRBV11-2, the J gene TRBJ1-3; D is possibly TRBD1 (5 bases). Germline V lookup: CDR1 SGHAT, CDR2 FQNNGV. V was trimmed by 1 base and J by 4 bases, leaving 11 bases between them. The CDR3 consists of 15 residues.

J is TRBJ2-7 and V is TRBV5-1; TRBD1 is a possible D gene (5 bases). The CDR3 runs 15 residues. Per germline, CDR1 SGHRS and CDR2 YFSETQ. The ends were cut back, 2 bases at V and 2 bases at J, with 14 bases in the middle. CDR3 nucleotide sequence: TGCGCCAGCAGCTTAGGGGCCGGCAGCCCCTACGAGCAGTACTTC. This encodes CASSLGAGSPYEQYF.

This clone was detected only a few times. This chain joins TRBV7-9 and TRBJ2-2; 8 nucleotides match TRBD1. The length of the CDR3 is 15 residues. Germline CDR1 and CDR2: SEHNR and FQNEAQ (reference sequence). V lost 2 bases, J lost 4 bases, and 3 bases stayed unmatched. CDR3 region: CASSLRDRSTGELFF. In DNA, the CDR3 is TGTGCCAGCAGCTTACGGGACAGGAGCACCGGGGAGCTGTTTTTT. Full variable domain (rest looked up from reference TRBV7-9 and TRBJ2-2): DTGVSQNPRHKITKRGQNVTFRCDPISEHNRLYWYRQTLGQGPEFLTYFQNEAQLEKSRLLSDRFSAERPKGSFSTLEIQRTEQGDSAMYLCASSLRDRSTGELFFGEGSRLTVL.

The chain couples TRBV19 to TRBJ1-2; no definite D call. The germline CDR1 and CDR2 sequences are LNHDA and SQIVND (reference sequence). The V and J ends lost 0 bases and 5 bases respectively, with 13 bases between them. The CDR3 runs to 15 residues. The CDR3 here is CASSIEATSPYGYTF. CDR3 nucleotides: TGTGCCAGTAGTATAGAGGCCACGTCCCCATATGGCTACACCTTC.